The T cell receptor beta chain described here comes from a study of shared clonotypes between healthy human individuals. Whole-study results and caveats: There were few donors, and this limited the genetic and exposure-history diversity represented.

Libraries were prepared by immunoSEQ multiplex PCR; TCRdb keeps only in-frame clonotypes and omits some of them. The data show roughly 510,000 clones, approximately 79% seen once. As for this clone: As yet, its antigen is unknown.

Those who donated, Caucasian adults without exception, all lived in Nashville, Tennessee. In unsorted samples, genomic DNA was obtained using around 100 million PBMCs. Germline V lookup: CDR1 SGHNT, CDR2 YENEEA. V shed 5 bases, J shed 5 bases, and the junction held 4 bases outside the gene matches. This CDR3 comprises 13 residues. This chain connects TRBV11-3 to TRBJ2-5, with TRBD2 matching 8 bases. This receptor was obtained from a middle-aged woman in good health. Some clones in this sample may be carry-over from other donors' samples. The specimen sequenced was PBMCs. The DNA for the CDR3 is TGTGCCAGCAGCCGTAGCGGGGTTGAGACCCAGTACTTC. This sequence encodes CASSRSGVETQYF.